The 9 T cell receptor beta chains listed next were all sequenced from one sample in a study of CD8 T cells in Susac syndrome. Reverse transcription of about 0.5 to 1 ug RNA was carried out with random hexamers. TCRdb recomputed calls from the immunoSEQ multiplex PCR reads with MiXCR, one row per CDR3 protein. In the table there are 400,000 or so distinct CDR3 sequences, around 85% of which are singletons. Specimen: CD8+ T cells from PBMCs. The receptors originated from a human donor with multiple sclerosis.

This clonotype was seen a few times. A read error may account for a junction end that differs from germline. Written as DNA, the CDR3 is TGTGCCAGCAGTTTAGGGCAGGGGGCATACAATGAGCAGTTCTTC. Protein: CASSLGQGAYNEQFF. The rearrangement uses TRBV13 and TRBJ2-1; 8 bases are shared with TRBD1. This CDR3 has 15 residues. Germline V gives CDR1 PRHDT, CDR2 FYEKMQ (reference sequence).

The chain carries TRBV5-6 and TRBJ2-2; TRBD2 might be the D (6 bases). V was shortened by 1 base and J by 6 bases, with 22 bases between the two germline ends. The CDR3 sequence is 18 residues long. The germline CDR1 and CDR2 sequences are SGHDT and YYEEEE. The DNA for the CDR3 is TGTGCCAGCAGCTTGTCCGCCAGACTAGTCTCTTTACCCGGGGAGCTGTTTTTT. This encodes CASSLSARLVSLPGELFF.

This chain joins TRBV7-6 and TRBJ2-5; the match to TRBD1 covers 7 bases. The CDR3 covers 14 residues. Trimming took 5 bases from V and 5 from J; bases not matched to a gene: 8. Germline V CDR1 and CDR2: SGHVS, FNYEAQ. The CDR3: CASSGYRGWETQYF. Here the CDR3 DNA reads TGTGCCAGCAGCGGATACAGGGGTTGGGAGACCCAGTACTTC.

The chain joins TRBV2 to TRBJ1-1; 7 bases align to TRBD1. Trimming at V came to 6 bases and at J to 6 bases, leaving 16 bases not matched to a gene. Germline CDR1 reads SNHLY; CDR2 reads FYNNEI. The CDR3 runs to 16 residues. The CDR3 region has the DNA TGTGCCAGCAGCCTTCCTAGGGACCGGACAGGCTCTGAAGCTTTCTTT. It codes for CASSLPRDRTGSEAFF. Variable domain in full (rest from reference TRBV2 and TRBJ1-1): EPEVTQTPSHQVTQMGQEVILRCVPISNHLYFYWYRQILGQKVEFLVSFYNNEISEKSEIFDDQFSVERPDGSNFTLKIRSTKLEDSAMYFCASSLPRDRTGSEAFFGQGTRLTVV.

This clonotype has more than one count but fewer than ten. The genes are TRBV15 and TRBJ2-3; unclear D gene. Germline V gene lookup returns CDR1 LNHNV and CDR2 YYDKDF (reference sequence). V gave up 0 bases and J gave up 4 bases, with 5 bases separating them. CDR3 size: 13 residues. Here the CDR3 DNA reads TGTGCCACCAGCAGAGATTTAGCAGATACGCAGTATTTT. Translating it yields CATSRDLADTQYF. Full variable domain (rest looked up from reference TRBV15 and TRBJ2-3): DAMVIQNPRYQVTQFGKPVTLSCSQTLNHNVMYWYQQKSSQAPKLLFHYYDKDFNNEADTPDNFQSRRPNTSFCFLDIRSPGLGDTAMYLCATSRDLADTQYFGPGTRLTVL.

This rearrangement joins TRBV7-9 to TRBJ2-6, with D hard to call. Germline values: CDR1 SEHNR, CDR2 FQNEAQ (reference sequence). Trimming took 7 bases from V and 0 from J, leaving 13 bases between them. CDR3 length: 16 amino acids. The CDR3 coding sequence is TGTGCCAGCATTCCCTCGACCGGCTCTGGGGCCAACGTCCTGACTTTC. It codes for CASIPSTGSGANVLTF.

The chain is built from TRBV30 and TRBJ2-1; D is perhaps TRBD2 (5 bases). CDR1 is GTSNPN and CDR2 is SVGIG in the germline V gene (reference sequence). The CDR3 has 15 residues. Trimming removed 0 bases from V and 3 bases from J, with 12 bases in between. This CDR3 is CAWSVDGEIYNEQFF. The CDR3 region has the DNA TGTGCCTGGAGTGTGGACGGGGAGATCTACAATGAGCAGTTCTTC.

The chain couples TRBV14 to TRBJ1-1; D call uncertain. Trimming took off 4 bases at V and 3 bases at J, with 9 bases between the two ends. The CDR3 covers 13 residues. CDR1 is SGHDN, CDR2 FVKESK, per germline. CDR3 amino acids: CASSPIEDTEAFF. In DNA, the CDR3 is TGTGCCAGCAGCCCCATAGAAGACACTGAAGCTTTCTTT. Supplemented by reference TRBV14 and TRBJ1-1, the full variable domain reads EAGVTQFPSHSVIEKGQTVTLRCDPISGHDNLYWYRRVMGKEIKFLLHFVKESKQDESGMPNNRFLAERTGGTYSTLKVQPAELEDSGVYFCASSPIEDTEAFFGQGTRLTVV.

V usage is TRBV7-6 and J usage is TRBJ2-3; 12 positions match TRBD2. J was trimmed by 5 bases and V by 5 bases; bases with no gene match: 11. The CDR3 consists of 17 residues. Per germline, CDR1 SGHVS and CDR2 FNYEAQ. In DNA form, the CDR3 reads TGTGCCAGCAGCGCCTTCTTGACTAGCGGGGGCGAAGATACGCAGTATTTT. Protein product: CASSAFLTSGGEDTQYF.